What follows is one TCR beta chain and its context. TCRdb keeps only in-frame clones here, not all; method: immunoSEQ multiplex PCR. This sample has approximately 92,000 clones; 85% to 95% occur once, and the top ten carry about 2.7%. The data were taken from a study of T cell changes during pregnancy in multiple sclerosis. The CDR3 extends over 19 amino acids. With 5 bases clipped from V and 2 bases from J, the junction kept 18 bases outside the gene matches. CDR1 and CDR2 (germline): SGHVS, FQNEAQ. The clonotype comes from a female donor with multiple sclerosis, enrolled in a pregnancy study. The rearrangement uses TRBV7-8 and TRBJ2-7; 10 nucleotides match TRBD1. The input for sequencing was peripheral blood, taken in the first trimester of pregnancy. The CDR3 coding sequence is TGTGCCAGCAGCGCAAGCCGACAGGGGGCCTCGCCCCAAGCCTACGAGCAGTACTTC. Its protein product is CASSASRQGASPQAYEQYF.